This paragraph reports one T cell receptor beta chain. The data were produced by immunoSEQ multiplex PCR, yet TCRdb's version contains in-frame clones alone and is incomplete. The sample lists 180,000 or so clones, 86% occurring once. This specimen belongs to a study of blood T cell repertoires in COVID-19. This clonotype was obtained from a man aged 18 to 30 with acute or convalescent COVID-19. Material: peripheral blood.

CDR3 protein: CASAKTGDNSPLHF. CDR3 coding DNA: TGTGCCAGTGCAAAGACAGGGGATAATTCACCCCTCCACTTT. J is TRBJ1-6 and V is TRBV19; 8 bases agree with TRBD1. The CDR3 spans 14 residues. CDR1 is LNHDA, CDR2 SQIVND, per germline (reference sequence). The V gene end was trimmed by 8 bases and the J gene end by 5 bases; junction bases not matched to a gene: 5.